This T cell receptor (beta chain) is drawn from a study of T cells after yellow fever vaccination. Trimming removed 2 bases from V and 7 bases from J; junction bases left unmatched: 8. CDR1 MDHEN and CDR2 SYDVKM come from the germline V gene. The CDR3 covers 15 residues. Study-wide points: Any FACS-sorted repertoire could hold abundant clonotypes that contaminate it from the bulk population.

This clonotype was seen many times. Its antigen is undetermined. Production of TCR cDNA was by 5'RACE template switching, which also added a universal primer site and UMIs. From the 5' RACE reads, TCRdb called clonotypes with MiXCR, one entry per CDR3 protein. The sample includes 200,000 to 300,000 distinct CDR3 sequences, around 6.7% of them seen just once. The chain has TRBV28 and TRBJ2-5; 9 bases map to TRBD1. The receptor comes from a man younger than 45 who received the YFV17D yellow fever vaccine. This specimen was CD4+ T cells sorted from PBMCs, taken on the day of the yellow fever booster vaccination. The chain's CDR3 is CASSLGGQGVGTQYF. The CDR3 DNA reads as TGTGCCAGCAGTTTAGGGGGACAGGGCGTTGGGACCCAGTACTTC.